Here is one T cell receptor (beta chain) with its context. It was with random hexamers that roughly 0.45 to 1 ug RNA was reverse transcribed. The amplification used immunoSEQ multiplex PCR on TCR beta CDR3; it spanned 54 Vbeta and 13 Jbeta. A single record per CDR3 protein comes from TCRdb applying MiXCR to the immunoSEQ multiplex PCR reads. Of roughly 180,000 distinct CDR3 sequences detected, less than 95% appear once; the ten largest clones hold 0.1%. This entry comes from a study of CD8 T cells in Susac syndrome. V lost 2 bases, J lost 1 base, and 11 bases stayed unmatched. CDR3 size: 18 residues. CDR1 and CDR2 from the germline V gene are SGHNT and YYREEE (reference sequence). Sequencing of TCR beta covered CD8+ and CD4+ T cells obtained from blood. Isolation of CD8+ and CD4+ T cells was performed negatively, whereas enrichment of TEMRA cells was done by FACS.

The TCR comes from a human donor in good health. V usage is TRBV5-4 and J usage is TRBJ2-2; 7 nucleotides match TRBD2. The material sequenced was CD4+ T cells from PBMCs. The CDR3 nucleotides read TGTGCCAGCAGCTTTCCCCCTACGGGAGGTTTGAACACCGGGGAGCTGTTTTTT. It codes for CASSFPPTGGLNTGELFF.